The T cell receptor beta chain described here comes from a study of T cell responses to AZD1222 COVID-19 vaccine. J lost 6 bases, V lost 9 bases, and 4 bases had no gene match. This CDR3 comprises 12 residues. Per the germline V gene, CDR1 is KGHDR and CDR2 is SFDVKD. The method was immunoSEQ multiplex PCR; TCRdb's version includes in-frame clones alone and lacks a portion of them. Among 70,000 or so clones listed, 80% to 85% were seen once. Study-wide points: Compared with day 0, the breadth and depth of the Spike-specific TCR repertoire rose significantly after two doses of AZD1222. Reportedly, nearly half of unique spike TCRs recognized epitopes outside B.1.351/B.1.1.7 mutations.

As to this clone: Antigen: not known.

The chain has TRBV24-1 and TRBJ2-1; 7 nucleotides match TRBD2. The receptor was derived from an adult in good health. Sequenced material: peripheral blood, taken on day 0 of AZD1222 vaccination. The CDR3 region is CATRGDGNEQFF. The CDR3 bases are TGTGCCACCCGGGGGGACGGCAATGAGCAGTTCTTC.